Following are 16 T cell receptor beta chains from one sample sequenced in a study of blood T cell repertoires in COVID-19 (TCRdb year 2020). The library was obtained by the immunoSEQ multiplex PCR assay. This immuneACCESS table, as held by TCRdb, lists in-frame sequences with V and J called but not all clones. Of the missing ones, under half trace to an unresolved V gene in checked studies; the others have no known cause. This sample lists about 400,000 clones; about 89% were detected once. The top ten clones comprise less than 2.5% of the sample. The material sequenced was PBMCs or T cells enriched from blood (not recorded which). Every receptor here comes from a man between 40 and 49 years old in a cohort exposed to, infected with or recovered from COVID-19 (not recorded which).

The rearrangement links TRBV7-6 to TRBJ2-1; 12 nucleotides agree with TRBD2. CDR3 length: 16 residues. The V and J ends lost 0 bases and 6 bases, in that order; junction bases with no gene match: 3. The germline gives CDR1 SGHVS, CDR2 FNYEAQ. Written as DNA, the CDR3 is TGTGCCAGCAGCTTAGCGCTGACTAGCGGGAGCAATGAGCAGTTCTTC. It specifies CASSLALTSGSNEQFF.

The V gene is TRBV30, the J gene TRBJ1-5; 7 nucleotides align to TRBD1. The CDR3 length is 14 residues. The germline V gene encodes CDR1 GTSNPN and CDR2 SVGIG (reference sequence). With 0 bases clipped from V and 4 bases from J, the junction kept 3 bases outside the gene matches. The CDR3: CAWSVMTGNQPQHF. In DNA form, the CDR3 reads TGTGCCTGGAGTGTAATGACAGGGAATCAGCCCCAGCATTTT.

This clone was recorded only once. This rearrangement joins TRBV6-5 to TRBJ1-2; 8 positions match TRBD1. The CDR3 is made up of 14 amino acids. The germline CDR1 and CDR2 sequences are MNHEY and SVGAGI. V lost 5 bases to trimming and J lost 4 bases; unmatched junction nucleotides: 6. Here the CDR3 reads CASSRTGNIYGYTF. The CDR3 nucleotides are TGTGCCAGCAGTCGGACAGGGAATATCTATGGCTACACCTTC.

V is TRBV28 and J is TRBJ1-4; no clear D. V lost 5 bases, J lost 8 bases, and 3 bases lay in between. This CDR3 comprises 10 residues. CDR1 MDHEN and CDR2 SYDVKM come from the germline V gene. In DNA, the CDR3 is TGTGCCAGCAGTAGCGAAAAACTGTTTTTT. Encoded protein: CASSSEKLFF.

The chain links TRBV4-1 to TRBJ2-5; D is perhaps TRBD1 (5 bases). Germline CDR1 is MGHRA and CDR2 is YSYEKL. This CDR3 comprises 11 residues. V shed 3 bases and J shed 9 bases, with 8 bases lying between them. Written as DNA, the CDR3 is TGCGCCAGCAGCCAGGAAGGGGCCCAGTACTTC. The encoded protein is CASSQEGAQYF.

This clone was counted a single time. The J gene is TRBJ2-7, the V gene TRBV6-5; 7 bases line up with TRBD2. This CDR3 contains 13 residues. Per the germline V gene, CDR1 is MNHEY and CDR2 is SVGAGI. The trim removed 8 bases at V and 5 bases at J, leaving 9 bases unmatched. The DNA of the CDR3 is TGTGCCAGCCGGAGGGGAGGGAACCACGAGCAGTACTTC. Encoded protein: CASRRGGNHEQYF.

The chain joins TRBV5-1 to TRBJ1-1; the match to TRBD1 covers 10 bases. CDR3 length: 18 amino acids. V gave up 1 base and J gave up 0 bases; unmatched junction bases: 9. Germline-derived CDR1 and CDR2 are SGHRS and YFSETQ. The CDR3 DNA is TGCGCCAGCAGCTTGTGGCGGGACAGGGGAACTTTGAACACTGAAGCTTTCTTT. Its translation: CASSLWRDRGTLNTEAFF. The variable domain in full, completed from reference TRBV5-1 and TRBJ1-1, reads KAGVTQTPRYLIKTRGQQVTLSCSPISGHRSVSWYQQTPGQGLQFLFEYFSETQRNKGNFPGRFSGRQFSNSRSEMNVSTLELGDSALYLCASSLWRDRGTLNTEAFFGQGTRLTVV.

V usage is TRBV27 and J usage is TRBJ2-1; tentatively, D is TRBD2 (6 bases). Per germline, CDR1 MNHEY and CDR2 SMNVEV (reference sequence). This CDR3 spans 14 amino acids. Trimming removed 9 bases at V and 9 bases at J, with 21 bases between. This CDR3 is CASRPQGEEGEQFF. The CDR3 nucleotides are TGTGCCAGTCGTCCCCAAGGGGAGGAGGGTGAGCAGTTCTTC.

The rearrangement joins TRBV3-1 (or the pseudogene TRBV3-2) to TRBJ1-5; D is ambiguous. This CDR3 region has 13 residues. Germline CDR1 and CDR2: LGHDT and YNNKEL (reference sequence). The V and J ends lost 1 base and 7 bases respectively, with 8 bases between them. The DNA for the CDR3 is TGTGCCAGCAGCCAAGGGGCCCAGCAGCCCCAGCATTTT. Translating gives CASSQGAQQPQHF.

The V and J genes are TRBV3-1 (or the pseudogene TRBV3-2) and TRBJ2-3; perhaps TRBD1 as D (6 bases). The CDR3 contains 13 residues. Germline assignment: CDR1 LGHDT and CDR2 YNNKEL (reference sequence). V lost 4 bases and J lost 4, with 9 bases in between. The DNA of the CDR3 is TGTGCCAGCAGCCTCAAGGGGGCAGATACGCAGTATTTT. Its translation is CASSLKGADTQYF.

The chain couples TRBV7-2 to TRBJ2-3; the D is unclear. In germline, CDR1 is SGHTA, CDR2 FQGNSA. Trimming removed 1 base from V and 3 bases from J, with 8 bases in between. The CDR3 loop spans 14 amino acids. The chain's CDR3 is CASSLGATTDTQYF. As DNA, the CDR3 is TGTGCCAGCAGCTTAGGCGCGACTACAGATACGCAGTATTTT.

This clone has only one observation. The J gene is TRBJ1-5, the V gene TRBV30; no firm D call. The V and J ends lost 3 bases and 3 bases respectively, with 15 bases between them. This CDR3 has 15 residues. Germline CDR1 reads GTSNPN; CDR2 reads SVGIG (reference sequence). CDR3 region: CAWSSRGRINQPQHF. DNA for the CDR3: TGTGCCTGGAGCTCACGAGGGAGGATCAATCAGCCCCAGCATTTT. The variable domain in full, completed from reference TRBV30 and TRBJ1-5, reads SQTIHQWPATLVQPVGSPLSLECTVEGTSNPNLYWYRQAAGRGLQLLFYSVGIGQISSEVPQNLSASRPQDRQFILSSKKLLLSDSGFYLCAWSSRGRINQPQHFGDGTRLSIL.

The J gene is TRBJ2-7, the V gene TRBV28; TRBD2 matches at 15 bases. This CDR3 has 17 residues. Germline V gene data show CDR1 as MDHEN and CDR2 as SYDVKM. With 8 bases clipped from V and 6 bases from J, the junction kept 14 bases outside the gene matches. CDR3 in amino acids: CASGSSGLAGGPGEQYF. CDR3 bases: TGTGCCAGCGGATCCTCCGGACTAGCGGGAGGGCCGGGCGAGCAGTACTTC. Full variable domain (outside the CDR3, taken from reference TRBV28 and TRBJ2-7): DVKVTQSSRYLVKRTGEKVFLECVQDMDHENMFWYRQDPGLGLRLIYFSYDVKMKEKGDIPEGYSVSREKKERFSLILESASTNQTSMYLCASGSSGLAGGPGEQYFGPGTRLTVT.

The chain recombines TRBV25-1 with TRBJ2-1; TRBD1 might be the D (5 bases). CDR1 and CDR2 (germline): MGHDK, SYGVNS. There are 13 residues in the CDR3. Between the trimmed V and J ends, which lost 3 bases and 4 bases, there was a span of 7 bases. The CDR3 loop is CASSERQYNEQFF. Written as DNA, the CDR3 is TGTGCCAGCAGTGAGAGACAGTACAATGAGCAGTTCTTC.

The CDR3 DNA sequence: TGTGCCAGCTCACCCTCCGGGACAGGAGGCAATTCACCCCTCCACTTT. Encoded protein: CASSPSGTGGNSPLHF. V gene TRBV18 combines with J gene TRBJ1-6; 8 nucleotides match TRBD1. This CDR3 comprises 16 residues. The V gene's germline CDR1 is KGHSH and CDR2 LQKENI. The V gene end was trimmed by 3 bases and the J gene end by 7 bases; junction bases not matched to a gene: 8.

The CDR3 loop reads CASSQSRGPQHF. In nucleotides, the CDR3 is TGTGCCAGCAGCCAAAGTCGAGGGCCCCAGCATTTT. V and J are TRBV3-1 (or the pseudogene TRBV3-2) and TRBJ1-5; D uncertain. V lost 2 bases, J lost 9 bases, and 8 bases lay in between. This CDR3 is built from 12 residues. The germline CDR1 and CDR2 sequences are LGHDT and YNNKEL (reference sequence).